This T cell receptor beta chain was sequenced in a study of shared clonotypes between healthy human individuals. General observations from the study: Clonotype sharing among donors was expected to depend on sequencing depth.

The authors distributed each subset's genomic DNA evenly over several immunoSEQ plates. Sequencing used immunoSEQ multiplex PCR; TCRdb keeps in-frame clones, though not all of them. The sample carries roughly 2,300,000 clones, less than 95% recorded once. Worth noting for this clone: Its antigen remains unknown.

In germline, CDR1 is MGHRA, CDR2 YSYEKL. The CDR3 is made up of 12 amino acids. V shed 4 bases and J shed 8 bases, with 9 bases lying between them. The material sequenced was naive CD4+ T cells from PBMCs. The sample's subset: CD45RA+ positively selected. V usage is TRBV4-1 and J usage is TRBJ2-1; D is unresolved. This receptor was identified in a man between 18 and 35 years old in good health. Some clones in this sample may be carry-over from other donors' samples. The CDR3 DNA is TGCGCCAGCAGCCTTCCGATGGATGAGCAGTTCTTC. This gives the protein CASSLPMDEQFF.